This paragraph reports one T cell receptor beta chain. Its ends do not fully match the called genes, so a read error is possible. Looked up from germline, CDR1 is MNHNY and CDR2 is SVGAGI (reference sequence). The CDR3 length is 12 residues. The data were produced by immunoSEQ multiplex PCR, yet TCRdb's version contains in-frame clones alone and is incomplete. The sample holds about 140,000 clones, about 83% seen once. The sample comes from a study of cytomegalovirus exposure and HLA in healthy donors. The TCR comes from a woman in her 30s in good health and CMV-seronegative. This rearrangement joins TRBV6-6 to TRBJ2-7; the D gene is possibly TRBD2 (6 bases). Specimen: PBMCs. Here the CDR3 DNA reads TGTGCCAGCAGTGCCGCCCTGGGGGAGGCCTTGTTC. This sequence encodes CASSAALGEALF.